The rows below give T cell receptor beta chains drawn from one sample of a study of blood T cell repertoires in COVID-19. Measured with immunoSEQ multiplex PCR; TCRdb has only the in-frame clones, and not every one. The sample shows fewer than 300,000 clones, roughly 89% of them seen only once. The sequenced sample consisted of peripheral blood. Receptors originate from a young man with acute or convalescent COVID-19. Both conserved end residues are part of each CDR3. D genes are given only for firm matches. A clone size is listed for some rows: how often the clone was seen (once, few, many), or a class if it is expanded.

D: TRBD1
size: -
J: TRBJ1-1
V: TRBV19
CDR3: CASSISGTGGTEAFF
DNA: TGTGCCAGTAGTATTTCCGGGACAGGGGGCACTGAAGCTTTCTTT

D: -
size: -
J: TRBJ2-3
V: TRBV20-1
CDR3: CSAETSKEQYF
DNA: TGCAGTGCTGAGACTAGTAAAGAGCAGTATTTT

D: TRBD1
size: -
J: TRBJ1-2
V: TRBV12-3/TRBV12-4
CDR3: CASSLTGGYGYTF
DNA: TGTGCCAGCAGCCTGACAGGGGGCTATGGCTACACCTTC

D: TRBD2
size: -
J: TRBJ2-3
V: TRBV7-9
CDR3: CASSSPPGGRTDTQYF
DNA: TGTGCCAGCAGCTCCCCCCCGGGGGGGCGCACAGATACGCAGTATTTT

D: -
size: -
J: TRBJ2-2
V: TRBV3-1/TRBV3-2
CDR3: CASRRGQRANTGELFF
DNA: TGTGCCAGCAGGCGCGGACAGAGAGCGAACACCGGGGAGCTGTTTTTT

D: TRBD1
size: -
J: TRBJ1-1
V: TRBV5-1
CDR3: CASRLDRGLQAFF
DNA: TGCGCCAGCAGGTTGGACAGGGGTCTTCAAGCTTTCTTT

D: -
size: -
J: TRBJ1-4
V: TRBV5-1
CDR3: CASSVQGSNEKLFF
DNA: TGCGCCAGCAGCGTTCAGGGTTCTAATGAAAAACTGTTTTTT

D: TRBD2
size: -
J: TRBJ2-5
V: TRBV4-1
CDR3: CASSPGLASETQYF
DNA: TGCGCCAGCAGCCCGGGACTAGCTTCGGAGACCCAGTACTTC

D: TRBD1
size: once
J: TRBJ2-5
V: TRBV7-9
CDR3: CASSVTGGTETQYF
DNA: TGTGCCAGCAGCGTGACAGGGGGGACAGAGACCCAGTACTTC

D: -
size: -
J: TRBJ1-1
V: TRBV5-1
CDR3: CASSLGQVNTEAFF
DNA: TGCGCCAGCAGCTTGGGACAGGTGAACACTGAAGCTTTCTTT

D: TRBD2
size: -
J: TRBJ2-1
V: TRBV4-2
CDR3: CASSQVAGLAGSDYNEQFF
DNA: TGTGCCAGCAGCCAAGTAGCGGGACTAGCGGGATCCGACTACAATGAGCAGTTCTTC

D: -
size: few
J: TRBJ1-3
V: TRBV6-6
CDR3: CASCRDNSGNTIYF
DNA: TGTGCCAGCTGCCGGGACAACTCTGGAAACACCATATATTTT

D: -
size: -
J: TRBJ1-4
V: TRBV4-1
CDR3: CASSQGTAARDEKLFF
DNA: TGCGCCAGCAGCCAAGGCACAGCGGCAAGAGATGAAAAACTGTTTTTT

D: TRBD1
size: -
J: TRBJ1-5
V: TRBV4-2
CDR3: CASSPVTLQGRQPQHF
DNA: TGTGCCAGCAGCCCCGTGACCTTACAGGGGCGACAGCCCCAGCATTTT

D: -
size: -
J: TRBJ1-4
V: TRBV18
CDR3: CASSPRQMVRNEKLFF
DNA: TGTGCCAGCTCACCACGACAGATGGTTAGAAATGAAAAACTGTTTTTT

D: -
size: -
J: TRBJ2-7
V: TRBV10-3
CDR3: CAISESTRPGHARTEQYF
DNA: TGTGCCATCAGTGAGTCGACTCGGCCGGGACATGCTCGAACCGAGCAGTACTTC

D: -
size: -
J: TRBJ1-1
V: TRBV19
CDR3: CASSPLLATEAFF
DNA: TGTGCCAGTAGCCCCCTCCTGGCCACTGAAGCTTTCTTT

D: -
size: once
J: TRBJ1-2
V: TRBV5-6
CDR3: CASSFNQGHYGYTF
DNA: TGTGCCAGCAGCTTTAATCAGGGGCACTATGGCTACACCTTC

D: TRBD1
size: -
J: TRBJ2-6
V: TRBV2
CDR3: CASRDRGLGANVLTF
DNA: TGTGCCAGCAGGGACAGGGGGCTTGGGGCCAACGTCCTGACTTTC

D: -
size: -
J: TRBJ2-1
V: TRBV11-3
CDR3: CASSLEGRGYNEQFF
DNA: TGTGCCAGCAGCTTAGAGGGCCGGGGGTACAATGAGCAGTTCTTC

D: TRBD2
size: -
J: TRBJ2-1
V: TRBV7-2
CDR3: CASSRSSGGGANEQFF
DNA: TGTGCCAGCAGTCGGTCCAGCGGCGGGGGGGCCAATGAGCAGTTCTTC

D: TRBD2
size: -
J: TRBJ2-7
V: TRBV28
CDR3: CASSATSGRFYEQYF
DNA: TGTGCCAGCAGTGCGACTAGCGGGAGATTCTACGAGCAGTACTTC

D: -
size: -
J: TRBJ1-1
V: TRBV12-3/TRBV12-4
CDR3: CASSLEGRTEAFF
DNA: TGTGCCAGCAGTTTAGAGGGGCGAACTGAAGCTTTCTTT

D: TRBD2
size: -
J: TRBJ2-5
V: TRBV5-1
CDR3: CASSLRTGGQETQYF
DNA: TGCGCCAGCAGCTTGCGAACGGGAGGTCAAGAGACCCAGTACTTC

D: TRBD1
size: -
J: TRBJ1-6
V: TRBV19
CDR3: CASSISGQGRSPLHF
DNA: TGTGCCAGTAGTATCTCCGGACAGGGAAGATCACCCCTCCACTTT

D: -
size: -
J: TRBJ2-1
V: TRBV10-3
CDR3: CAISDLNEQFF
DNA: TGTGCCATCAGTGATCTTAATGAGCAGTTCTTC

D: TRBD1
size: -
J: TRBJ2-7
V: TRBV28
CDR3: CASSLTGTGNYEQYF
DNA: TGTGCCAGCAGTTTAACCGGGACAGGAAACTACGAGCAGTACTTC